This is a list of T cell receptor beta chains from one sample in a study of Ad26.COV2.S vaccination and SARS-CoV-2 variants. The repertoire was sequenced with immunoSEQ multiplex PCR; TCRdb's copy has only in-frame clones and lacks some. The table has 350,000 to 500,000 clones, 75% to 95% seen once. This sample comprised peripheral blood, obtained in a trial of Ad26.COV2.S vaccine versus placebo. These receptors were obtained from a person aged 18-65 years who received the Ad26.COV2.S COVID-19 vaccine or a placebo. Each CDR3 is given with its conserved first and last residue. A D gene is named only where the DNA matches it firmly. The size of a clone is reported for some rows only, either as once, few or many, or as a class for expanded clones.

cdr3_nt cdr3_aa clone_size j_call d_call v_call
TGTGCCAGCAGCAATCGGGACAGGGGGCAGTTCTTC CASSNRDRGQFF . TRBJ2-1 TRBD1 TRBV7-6
TGTGCCAGCTCACCCACGACCAGTTACGAGCAGTACTTC CASSPTTSYEQYF . TRBJ2-7 . TRBV18
TGTGCCAGCAGCAAAGATGGGGGGAGGGCTAGCTCCTACAATGAGCAGTTCTTC CASSKDGGRASSYNEQFF . TRBJ2-1 . TRBV21-1
TGTGCTAGTGGTGAGGGACTAGCGGGCCAAGAGACCCAGTACTTC CASGEGLAGQETQYF . TRBJ2-5 TRBD2 TRBV12-5
TGTGCCAGCAGTTTATTGGGGTCCGGGGAGCTGTTTTTT CASSLLGSGELFF . TRBJ2-2 . TRBV27
TGTGCCACCACCAGGGTACCCACAGATACGCAGTATTTT CATTRVPTDTQYF . TRBJ2-3 . TRBV15
TGTGCCAGCAGCTTATGGGCCGCAGATACGCAGTATTTT CASSLWAADTQYF . TRBJ2-3 . TRBV7-2
TGTGCCAGCAGCAAAAGGGACAGGCCGTACGAGCAGTACTTC CASSKRDRPYEQYF once TRBJ2-7 TRBD1 TRBV6-6
TGTGCCAGCACACCGGGCGGGAGTTACGAGCAGTACTTC CASTPGGSYEQYF . TRBJ2-7 TRBD2 TRBV27
TGCGCCAGCAGCTTGGCCAGCCATCCGACTGGTGAGCAGTTCTTC CASSLASHPTGEQFF . TRBJ2-1 . TRBV5-1
TGCGCCAGCAGCCCGCTAGCGGGAGGGCCCCATGAGCAGTTCTTC CASSPLAGGPHEQFF once TRBJ2-1 TRBD2 TRBV5-1
TGCGCCAGCAGCCCACTAGCGAACACAGATACGCAGTATTTT CASSPLANTDTQYF . TRBJ2-3 TRBD2 TRBV5-1
TGTGCCTGGAGTGTCCCCCCTAGACAGGGTCCCCAGCATTTT CAWSVPPRQGPQHF . TRBJ1-5 TRBD1 TRBV30
TGTGCCAGTAGTAAGGGTAGCTGGGAGCCCCAGCATTTT CASSKGSWEPQHF once TRBJ1-5 . TRBV19
TGTGCCTGGAGTGCGGGGCGTGAAAAACTGTTTTTT CAWSAGREKLFF once TRBJ1-4 . TRBV30
TGTGCCAGCAGCCAGGGGACAGGGGGTTCTGGCTACACCTTC CASSQGTGGSGYTF . TRBJ1-2 TRBD1 TRBV3-1/TRBV3-2
TGTGCCAGCTCGCAACTAGCGGGGCCAAACACAGATACGCAGTATTTT CASSQLAGPNTDTQYF . TRBJ2-3 TRBD2 TRBV18
TGTGCCAGCAGCGTAGTTGGAGGCCACAATGAGCAGTTCTTC CASSVVGGHNEQFF . TRBJ2-1 . TRBV9
TGCGCCAGCAGCTTCCAGGGGGCCTTTAATGAAAAACTGTTTTTT CASSFQGAFNEKLFF . TRBJ1-4 TRBD1 TRBV5-1
TGTGCCAGCAGTCCCCAACTCGGCCGGATGGGCCTTAACACCGGGGAGCTGTTTTTT CASSPQLGRMGLNTGELFF once TRBJ2-2 . TRBV6-2/TRBV6-3
TGTGCCAGCAGCCGCGCTTACAATGAGCAGTTCTTC CASSRAYNEQFF . TRBJ2-1 . TRBV6-6
TGTGCCAGCAGTTTCTTAGGAGGCTACACCTTC CASSFLGGYTF . TRBJ1-2 . TRBV28
TGTGCCAGCAGTGTCCTAGGGGTCGAGCAGTACTTC CASSVLGVEQYF . TRBJ2-7 . TRBV2
TGTGCCAGCAGTTTCGGGGGGGCCAGCAATCAGCCCCAGCATTTT CASSFGGASNQPQHF . TRBJ1-5 . TRBV27
TGTGCCAGCAGTCAAAACAGGGATGGCTACACCTTC CASSQNRDGYTF once TRBJ1-2 . TRBV5-6
TGCAGCGTCGAATCCGGAGAGACCTACGAGCAGTACTTC CSVESGETYEQYF . TRBJ2-7 . TRBV29-1
TGTGCCAGCAGCCTGGGACAGACATATGGCTACACCTTC CASSLGQTYGYTF . TRBJ1-2 TRBD1 TRBV6-2/TRBV6-3